Presented here are 2 T cell receptor beta chains from one specimen sequenced in a study of lymphopenia after photon versus proton radiotherapy. TCRdb keeps only in-frame clones here, not all; method: immunoSEQ multiplex PCR. The table lists about 39,000 clones, about 93% of them singletons. The sample was peripheral blood, taken from a patient treated with photon-based radiotherapy. These receptors were obtained from a man in his 60s with cholangiocarcinoma.

The chain joins TRBV10-3 to TRBJ2-1, with TRBD2 identical over 10 bases. CDR3 length equals 14 residues. J was trimmed by 7 bases and V by 8 bases; bases with no gene match: 8. Germline CDR1 and CDR2: ENHRY and SYGVKD. The CDR3 reads CAILAGDTLNEQFF. CDR3 nucleotides: TGTGCCATCCTAGCGGGAGATACCTTGAATGAGCAGTTCTTC.

The chain links TRBV19 to TRBJ1-1; 8 nucleotides line up with TRBD1. CDR1 and CDR2 (germline): LNHDA, SQIVND (reference sequence). This CDR3 contains 15 residues. With V trimmed by 7 bases and J by 2 bases, 9 bases remained unmatched. CDR3 bases: TGTGCCAGTAACCACCTAGGACAGGGAAACACTGAAGCTTTCTTT. Residues: CASNHLGQGNTEAFF.